This TCR beta chain was identified during a study of identical twins. Study-level points and caveats: Invariant populations such as MAIT and iNKT cells could partly muddle zero-insertion analyses.

Germline-derived CDR1 and CDR2 are SGHRS and YFSETQ. The V gene end was trimmed by 4 bases and the J gene end by 5 bases; junction bases not matched to a gene: 11. The CDR3 runs 15 residues. This clonotype occurred a few times. Antigen unknown. TCRdb analysed the 5' RACE reads with MiXCR anew, one entry per CDR3 protein. The sample lists about 1.7 million distinct CDR3 sequences; roughly 35% were seen once. With no exceptions, donors were healthy Caucasians. The sequenced material came from cord blood. This chain uses TRBV5-1 with TRBJ1-2; the match to TRBD1 covers 7 bases. The clonotype originates from a newborn girl in good health. In DNA, the CDR3 is TGCGCCAGCAGCGTCGCATCTGGGACAGCTTATGGCTACACCTTC. Residues: CASSVASGTAYGYTF.